This T cell receptor beta chain was observed in a study of T cells in Graves' hyperthyroidism and ophthalmopathy. At the level of the study: Peripheral blood was acquired at first diagnosis, ahead of any therapy whatsoever. Study-wide points: Appearing also in blood were most of the thyroid clonotypes expanded above 0.001.

Note on this clonotype: The antigen remains unidentified.

From RNA transcripts, TCR beta CDR3 regions were amplified. Initially, a first-round RT-PCR of the TCR CDR3 employed the HTBI primer set. TCRdb re-derived calls from the multiplex PCR reads in MiXCR, one entry per CDR3 protein. The table has about 380,000 distinct CDR3 sequences, around an eighth seen once; the top ten hold more than 20%. The blood sample predates any ophthalmopathy symptoms, coming from first hyperthyroidism diagnosis. PBMCs were obtained from over 8.5 ml fresh peripheral blood. Sequences were obtained from blood. This TCR derives from a man aged 25-45 years with Graves' hyperthyroidism that later progressed to Graves' ophthalmopathy.

CDR3 nucleotide sequence: TGTGCCAGCAGCGTAGCTCCGGGAGCCTACGAGCAGTACTTC. Translated, it gives CASSVAPGAYEQYF. This chain uses TRBV9 with TRBJ2-7; possible D gene TRBD2, 6 bases. Per the germline V gene, CDR1 is SGDLS and CDR2 is YYNGEE. Trimming pared 0 bases from V and 2 bases from J, leaving 9 bases between. CDR3 length equals 14 residues.